This TCR beta chain was recovered during a study of blood T cell repertoires in COVID-19. Enrolled through a virtual design, the participants were between about 18 and 89 years of age and came from fewer than 30 US areas. Which cohort a participant joined came from the clinical history participants gave. Someone with COVID-19 had been met by exposed participants within 2 weeks before study entry. The CDR3 spans 15 residues. CDR1 and CDR2 from the germline V gene are MGHDK and SYGVNS. V was pared by 8 bases and J by 6 bases, with 20 bases between. Authors' analysis steps: Reference gene primer amplification gave nucleated cell count estimates. Assay used: immunoSEQ multiplex PCR; TCRdb lists only in-frame clones, some missing. D and trimming come from the DNA, and the V and J calls and clone size come from that table. The sample yields some 270,000 clones, roughly 85% seen once.

The sample comprised PBMCs or T cells enriched from blood (not recorded which). V usage is TRBV25-1 and J usage is TRBJ2-1, with D possibly being TRBD1 (6 bases). The sequence came from a woman aged 45-65 years who had been exposed to COVID-19. The CDR3 sequence: CASEGEPTQGNEQFF. CDR3 in DNA: TGTGCCAGCGAGGGGGAACCTACCCAAGGCAATGAGCAGTTCTTC. Full variable domain (missing parts from reference TRBV25-1 and TRBJ2-1): EADIYQTPRYLVIGTGKKITLECSQTMGHDKMYWYQQDPGMELHLIHYSYGVNSTEKGDLSSESTVSRIRTEHFPLTLESARPSHTSQYLCASEGEPTQGNEQFFGPGTRLTVL.